This TCR beta chain was recovered during a study of radiotherapy plus CTLA-4 blockade in lung cancer. Study-level background: Among enrolled patients, about 18% responded and about 34% achieved disease control. Study-wide results and limits: In blood, TCR clones derived from the tumor expanded after radiotherapy plus ipilimumab. Early clone dynamics of blood T cells, plus interferon-beta, reportedly predicted response best.

Treatment of patients with chemo-refractory metastatic non-small-cell lung cancer consisted of focal radiation plus CTLA-4 blockade with ipilimumab. Notes on this clone: Its antigen is not identified.

The CDR3 consists of 14 residues. Per germline, CDR1 SNHLY and CDR2 FYNNEI. V gave up 6 bases and J gave up 7 bases; unmatched junction bases: 8. Method: immunoSEQ multiplex PCR; TCRdb's copy keeps in-frame clones and lacks some. The data hold about 49,000 clones, with 70% to 90% observed a single time. The starting material was peripheral blood, obtained from a patient treated with radiotherapy plus ipilimumab. The chain links TRBV2 to TRBJ1-4; 7 nucleotides agree with TRBD1. The receptor was derived from a human donor with non-small cell lung cancer whose response to radiotherapy plus ipilimumab could not be evaluated. As DNA, the CDR3 is TGTGCCAGCAGGGATCTCCGGGACAGTGAAAAACTGTTTTTT. Translated, it gives CASRDLRDSEKLFF.